These 11 T cell receptor beta chains came from one sample sequenced in a study of blood T cell repertoires in COVID-19. Generated by immunoSEQ multiplex PCR, the TCRdb table keeps only in-frame clones and is missing some. The data hold about 360,000 clones, with roughly 87% observed a single time. Material for sequencing was PBMCs or T cells enriched from blood (not recorded which). The receptors originated from a woman aged 40 to 55 with acute COVID-19.

The V call is TRBV7-9, the J call TRBJ1-2; perhaps TRBD1 as D (6 bases). V was pared by 5 bases and J by 6 bases, with 16 bases between. Germline loops: CDR1 SEHNR, CDR2 FQNEAQ (reference sequence). The CDR3 has 14 residues. The CDR3 region is CASSPPGVRDGYTF. CDR3 nucleotides: TGTGCCAGCAGCCCCCCAGGGGTACGAGATGGCTACACCTTC.

The chain links TRBV3-1 (or the pseudogene TRBV3-2) to TRBJ2-3; D call uncertain. CDR3 length equals 15 residues. The germline CDR1 and CDR2 sequences are LGHDT and YNNKEL (reference sequence). The germline V and J ends were trimmed by 6 bases and 0 bases, with 13 bases remaining between them. The CDR3 DNA is TGTGCCAGCAGTTCAAACAGAGAGAGCACAGATACGCAGTATTTT. Translation gives CASSSNRESTDTQYF.

The chain recombines TRBV6-1 with TRBJ1-5; 8 nucleotides match TRBD1. Unmatched junction bases numbered 4, after V lost 2 bases and J lost 7 bases. Germline CDR1 MNHNS, CDR2 SASEGT. CDR3 length equals 14 residues. In nucleotides, the CDR3 is TGTGCCAGCAGTGAAACAGGGGGGAGGCAGCCCCAGCATTTT. It is translated as CASSETGGRQPQHF.

The CDR3 sequence is CASSSRNQPQHF. The CDR3, as DNA: TGTGCCAGCAGCTCGCGGAATCAGCCCCAGCATTTT. The J gene is TRBJ1-5, the V gene TRBV7-9, with unresolved D. The CDR3 consists of 12 residues. The V gene's germline CDR1 is SEHNR and CDR2 FQNEAQ (reference sequence). Trimming pared 4 bases from V and 4 bases from J, leaving 5 bases between.

This chain connects TRBV5-1 to TRBJ2-3, with D possibly TRBD1 on 6 matching bases. Germline lookup yields CDR1 SGHRS and CDR2 YFSETQ. V lost 4 bases and J lost 3, with 18 bases in between. The CDR3 consists of 16 residues. Written as DNA, the CDR3 is TGCGCCAGCAGCACCCTTAAACAGGGTCGGACAGATACGCAGTATTTT. This codes for CASSTLKQGRTDTQYF. Using reference TRBV5-1 and TRBJ2-3 for the parts outside the CDR3, the full variable domain is KAGVTQTPRYLIKTRGQQVTLSCSPISGHRSVSWYQQTPGQGLQFLFEYFSETQRNKGNFPGRFSGRQFSNSRSEMNVSTLELGDSALYLCASSTLKQGRTDTQYFGPGTRLTVL.

V is TRBV13 and J is TRBJ2-7, with 10 bases aligning to TRBD2. The CDR3 consists of 16 residues. The V segment lost 4 bases and the J segment 7 bases; nucleotides outside the gene matches: 13. Germline V gene sequence: CDR1 PRHDT, CDR2 FYEKMQ (reference sequence). This chain's CDR3 is CASSSLKAGGLREQYF. Written as DNA, the CDR3 is TGTGCCAGCAGCTCCTTAAAAGCGGGGGGGCTTCGGGAGCAGTACTTC.

This chain links TRBV19 with TRBJ1-5; no definite D call. Germline CDR1 LNHDA, CDR2 SQIVND (reference sequence). The V end was cut by 5 bases, the J end by 7 bases, with 12 bases between. The CDR3 has 13 amino acids. CDR3 residues: CASSGQEGQPQHF. The CDR3 DNA follows: TGTGCCAGTAGTGGGCAGGAGGGACAGCCCCAGCATTTT.

This clone has a handful of counts. This sequence joins TRBV27 and TRBJ1-6; D call uncertain. V was shortened by 7 bases and J by 6 bases, with 10 bases between the two germline ends. Germline V gives CDR1 MNHEY, CDR2 SMNVEV (reference sequence). The CDR3 runs to 13 residues. CDR3 sequence reads: CASTRHSNSPLHF. In DNA form, the CDR3 reads TGTGCCAGCACGCGGCATAGTAATTCACCCCTCCACTTT.

This clone was recorded only once. This sequence joins TRBV5-8 and TRBJ1-1, with TRBD1 identical over 9 bases. This CDR3 spans 18 amino acids. Germline V CDR1 and CDR2: SGHTS, YDEGEE. J was trimmed by 0 bases and V by 7 bases; bases with no gene match: 16. CDR3 sequence (DNA): TGTGCCAGCCCAACAGGGGGCCCAGGATATGACATGAACACTGAAGCTTTCTTT. Translated: CASPTGGPGYDMNTEAFF.

The genes are TRBV7-8 and TRBJ2-3; 7 nucleotides agree with TRBD2. There are 13 residues in the CDR3. In germline, CDR1 is SGHVS, CDR2 FQNEAQ. Unmatched junction bases numbered 5, after V lost 10 bases and J lost 1 base. As DNA, the CDR3 is TGTGCCATCACCGCGGGGGGCACAGATACGCAGTATTTT. Translated: CAITAGGTDTQYF. Drawing the rest from reference TRBV7-8 and TRBJ2-3, the complete variable domain is GAGVSQSPRYKVAKRGQDVALRCDPISGHVSLFWYQQALGQGPEFLTYFQNEAQLDKSGLPSDRFFAERPEGSVSTLKIQRTQQEDSAVYLCAITAGGTDTQYFGPGTRLTVL.

The chain employs TRBV7-9 and TRBJ2-7, with TRBD2 matching 7 bases. CDR1 is SEHNR and CDR2 is FQNEAQ in the germline V gene (reference sequence). J lost 1 base, V lost 5 bases, and 5 bases had no gene match. This CDR3 has 14 residues. The CDR3 loop is CASSQRDRSYEQYF. DNA of the CDR3: TGTGCCAGCAGCCAGCGGGACCGGTCCTACGAGCAGTACTTC.